This T cell receptor beta chain was sequenced for a study of blood T cell repertoires in COVID-19. About the study: Acute and convalescent COVID-19 specimens originated in the United States, Italy and Spain.

Original handling: By means of reference gene primer amplification, nucleated cell counts were estimated. TCRdb's copy holds only in-frame clones and misses some; the assay was immunoSEQ multiplex PCR. The V and J calls and clone size were taken over from that table, and D and trimming were inferred from the DNA. The sample yields roughly 62,000 clones, 92% seen once. Germline CDR1 SGHTA, CDR2 FQGTGA. The ends lost 5 bases at V and 9 bases at J; junction bases unmatched: 7. This CDR3 spans 14 amino acids. This receptor was taken from a human donor in a cohort sampled during active COVID-19. Sequencing was carried out using peripheral blood. The chain carries TRBV7-3 and TRBJ2-1; 10 bases map to TRBD2. CDR3 residues: CASSIGTSESEQFF. Written as DNA, the CDR3 is TGTGCCAGCAGCATAGGGACTAGCGAGAGTGAGCAGTTCTTC. The variable domain in full, with the rest retrieved from reference TRBV7-3 and TRBJ2-1, is GAGVSQTPSNKVTEKGKYVELRCDPISGHTALYWYRQSLGQGPEFLIYFQGTGAADDSGLPNDRFFAVRPEGSVSTLKIQRTERGDSAVYLCASSIGTSESEQFFGPGTRLTVL.